This TCR beta chain was observed in a study of blood T cell repertoires in COVID-19. Study background: Donors in the United States, Italy and Spain gave samples during acute or convalescent COVID-19.

CDR1 SGHNT and CDR2 YYREEE come from the germline V gene (reference sequence). CDR3 length: 17 amino acids. V was pared by 0 bases and J by 6 bases, with 8 bases of the junction left unmatched. The data were produced by immunoSEQ multiplex PCR, yet TCRdb's version contains in-frame clones alone and is incomplete. The sample has 190,000 or so clones; roughly 87% are singletons. The cohort comprised adults aged 18 to 89 years residing in about two dozen US areas. The receptor's source is a woman in her 30s who had recovered from COVID-19. V and J are TRBV5-4 and TRBJ2-2; 10 positions match TRBD1. The sample taken for sequencing was PBMCs or T cells enriched from blood (not recorded which). This CDR3 is CASSLGGQGVGAGELFF. The CDR3 region has the DNA TGTGCCAGCAGCTTGGGAGGACAGGGGGTTGGCGCCGGGGAGCTGTTTTTT.